The 5 T cell receptor beta chains in this list originate from one sample, sequenced in a study of T cell responses to AZD1222 COVID-19 vaccine. Some clones are missing from TCRdb's copy, which holds only in-frame ones; the method was immunoSEQ multiplex PCR. The data contain approximately 79,000 clones, 80% to 90% of them singletons. The sequencing used peripheral blood, collected 28 days after the second AZD1222 dose. The source of these receptors is an adult who received the AZD1222 COVID-19 vaccine.

Within the sample, this clone is medium-sized (0.01 to 0.1%). The chain recombines TRBV4-3 with TRBJ1-2; D possibly corresponds to TRBD1 (6 bases). Germline V CDR1 and CDR2: LGHNA, YSLEER. The CDR3 extends over 14 amino acids. V shed 4 bases and J shed 3 bases, with 12 bases lying between them. The CDR3: CASSPATGYYGYTF. As DNA, the CDR3 is TGCGCCAGCAGCCCCGCCACAGGGTACTATGGCTACACCTTC.

This clone was counted between two and nine times. The chain is built from TRBV10-3 and TRBJ1-5; TRBD1 is a possible D gene (5 bases). Per germline, CDR1 ENHRY and CDR2 SYGVKD. Trimming took off 2 bases at V and 5 bases at J, with 7 bases between the two ends. The CDR3 sequence is 13 residues long. CDR3 sequence reads: CAISEGADQPQHF. DNA for the CDR3: TGTGCCATCAGTGAGGGGGCAGATCAGCCCCAGCATTTT.

The CDR3 bases are TGTGCCAGTAGTTCATGGGACGGAGGGGCGCAGCCCCAGCATTTT. Protein sequence: CASSSWDGGAQPQHF. The chain links TRBV19 to TRBJ1-5, with TRBD1 as a possible D gene (5 bases). This CDR3 contains 15 residues. V gave up 5 bases and J gave up 7 bases, with 18 bases separating them. Germline CDR1 LNHDA, CDR2 SQIVND (reference sequence).

In DNA, the CDR3 is TGTGCCAGCACCGGGTCACCGAACACCGGGGAGCTGTTTTTT. Amino acids: CASTGSPNTGELFF. The rearrangement links TRBV9 to TRBJ2-2; D unclear. The CDR3 loop spans 14 amino acids. Between the trimmed V and J ends, which lost 6 bases and 0 bases, there was a span of 9 bases. Germline-derived CDR1 and CDR2 are SGDLS and YYNGEE.

V usage is TRBV19 and J usage is TRBJ2-1; D is unclear. The V end lost 5 bases, the J end lost 4 bases, and 18 bases lay between the germline ends. The CDR3 extends over 16 amino acids. CDR1 is LNHDA and CDR2 is SQIVND in the germline V gene (reference sequence). The chain's CDR3 is CASSSRAPSLYNEQFF. The CDR3 nucleotides read TGTGCCAGTAGTTCACGGGCCCCCTCCCTATACAATGAGCAGTTCTTC.